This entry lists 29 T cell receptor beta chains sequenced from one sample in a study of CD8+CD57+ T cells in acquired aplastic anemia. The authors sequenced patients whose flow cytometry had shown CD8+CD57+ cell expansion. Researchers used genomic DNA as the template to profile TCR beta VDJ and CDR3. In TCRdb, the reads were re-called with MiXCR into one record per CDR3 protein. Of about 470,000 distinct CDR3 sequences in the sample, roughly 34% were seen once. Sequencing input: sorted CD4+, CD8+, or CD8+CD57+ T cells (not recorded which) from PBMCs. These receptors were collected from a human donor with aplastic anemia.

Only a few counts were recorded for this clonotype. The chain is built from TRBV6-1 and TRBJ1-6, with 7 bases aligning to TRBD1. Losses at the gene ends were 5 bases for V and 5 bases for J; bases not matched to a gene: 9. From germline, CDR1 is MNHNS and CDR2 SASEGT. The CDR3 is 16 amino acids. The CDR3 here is CASSRLPGTDNSPLHF. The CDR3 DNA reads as TGTGCCAGCAGTCGCCTACCCGGGACAGATAATTCACCCCTCCACTTT.

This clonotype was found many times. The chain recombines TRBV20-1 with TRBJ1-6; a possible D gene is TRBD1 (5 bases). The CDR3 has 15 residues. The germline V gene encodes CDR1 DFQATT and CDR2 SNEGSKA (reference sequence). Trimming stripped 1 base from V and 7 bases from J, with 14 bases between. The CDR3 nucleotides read TGCAGTGCTAGAGTTCAGGGACTCCAGAATTCACCCCTCCACTTT. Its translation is CSARVQGLQNSPLHF.

The CDR3 DNA reads as TGTGCCAGCAGCCAAGATTGGGACAGGGCTGGCTACACCTTC. Its protein is CASSQDWDRAGYTF. The V call is TRBV3-1, the J call TRBJ1-2; 9 nucleotides line up with TRBD1. This CDR3 comprises 14 residues. CDR1 is LGHDT, CDR2 YNNKEL, per germline (reference sequence). Trimming cost V 0 bases and J 7 bases; bases outside gene matches: 3.

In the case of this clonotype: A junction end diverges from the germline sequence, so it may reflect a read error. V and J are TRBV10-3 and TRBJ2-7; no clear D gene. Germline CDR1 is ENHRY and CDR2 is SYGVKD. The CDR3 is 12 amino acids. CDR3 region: CATSGTNREQYF. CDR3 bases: TGTGCCACCAGTGGTACCAATAGGGAGCAGTACTTC.

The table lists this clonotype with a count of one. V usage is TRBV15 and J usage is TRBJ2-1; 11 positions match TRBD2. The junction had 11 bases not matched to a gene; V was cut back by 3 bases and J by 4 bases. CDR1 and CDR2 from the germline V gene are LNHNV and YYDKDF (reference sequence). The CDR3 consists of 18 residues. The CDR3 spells CATSSEIQTSGVYNEQFF. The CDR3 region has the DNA TGTGCCACCAGCAGTGAGATACAGACTAGCGGGGTATACAATGAGCAGTTCTTC. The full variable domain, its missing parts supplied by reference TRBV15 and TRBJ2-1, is DAMVIQNPRYQVTQFGKPVTLSCSQTLNHNVMYWYQQKSSQAPKLLFHYYDKDFNNEADTPDNFQSRRPNTSFCFLDIRSPGLGDTAMYLCATSSEIQTSGVYNEQFFGPGTRLTVL.

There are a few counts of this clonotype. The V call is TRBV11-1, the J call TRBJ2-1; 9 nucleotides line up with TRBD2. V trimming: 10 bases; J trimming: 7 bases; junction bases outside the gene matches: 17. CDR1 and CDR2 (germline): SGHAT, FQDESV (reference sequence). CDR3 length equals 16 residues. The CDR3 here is CANPFSGSVAGNEQFF. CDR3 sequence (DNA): TGTGCCAACCCATTTAGCGGGAGTGTGGCTGGGAATGAGCAGTTCTTC.

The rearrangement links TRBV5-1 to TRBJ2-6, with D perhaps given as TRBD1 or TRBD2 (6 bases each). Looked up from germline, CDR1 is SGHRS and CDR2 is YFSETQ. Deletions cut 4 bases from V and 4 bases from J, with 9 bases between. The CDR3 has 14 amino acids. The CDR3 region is CASSRGEGANVLTF. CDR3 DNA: TGCGCCAGCAGCAGGGGGGAGGGGGCCAACGTCCTGACTTTC.

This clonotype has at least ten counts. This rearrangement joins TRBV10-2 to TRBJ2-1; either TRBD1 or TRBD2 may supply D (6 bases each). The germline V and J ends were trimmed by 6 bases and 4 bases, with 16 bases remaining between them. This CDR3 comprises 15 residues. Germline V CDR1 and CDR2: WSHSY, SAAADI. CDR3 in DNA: TGCGCCAGCAGGATTGGGTCGGGGGCTTACAATGAGCAGTTCTTC. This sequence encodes CASRIGSGAYNEQFF.

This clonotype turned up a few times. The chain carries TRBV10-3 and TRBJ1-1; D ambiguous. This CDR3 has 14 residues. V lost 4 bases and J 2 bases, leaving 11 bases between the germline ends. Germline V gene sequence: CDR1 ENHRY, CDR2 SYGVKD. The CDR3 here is CAISVSGENTEAFF. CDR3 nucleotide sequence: TGTGCCATCAGTGTATCTGGGGAAAACACTGAAGCTTTCTTT.

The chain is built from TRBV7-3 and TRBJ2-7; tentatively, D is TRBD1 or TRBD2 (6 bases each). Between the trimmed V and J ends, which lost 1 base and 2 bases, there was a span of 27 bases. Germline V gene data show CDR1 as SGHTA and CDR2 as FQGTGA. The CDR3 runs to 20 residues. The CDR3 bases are TGTGCCAGCAGCTTAAACAGGGCTTGGGCCGCCCCAATAGCGGCCTACGAGCAGTACTTC. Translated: CASSLNRAWAAPIAAYEQYF.

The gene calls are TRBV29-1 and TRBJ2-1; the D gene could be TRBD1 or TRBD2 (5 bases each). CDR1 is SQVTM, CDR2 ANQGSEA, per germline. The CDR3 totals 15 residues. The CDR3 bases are TGCAGGGAAGGGCTCCGGGGACGGATGACAAATGAGCAGTTCTTC. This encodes CREGLRGRMTNEQFF.

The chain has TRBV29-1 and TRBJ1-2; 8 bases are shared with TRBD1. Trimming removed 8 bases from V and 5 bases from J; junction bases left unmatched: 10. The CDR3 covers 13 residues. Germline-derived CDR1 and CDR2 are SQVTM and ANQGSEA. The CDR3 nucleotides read TGCAGCTTACAGGGACAGGCCCTTTATGGCTACACCTTC. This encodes CSLQGQALYGYTF.

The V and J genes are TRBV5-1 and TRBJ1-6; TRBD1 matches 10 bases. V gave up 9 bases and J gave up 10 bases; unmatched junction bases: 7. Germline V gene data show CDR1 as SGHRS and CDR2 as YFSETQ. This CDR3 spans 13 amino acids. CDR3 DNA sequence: TGCGCCACCAGGGACAGGGGAATCTCACCCCTCCACTTT. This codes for CATRDRGISPLHF. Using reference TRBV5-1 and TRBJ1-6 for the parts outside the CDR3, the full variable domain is KAGVTQTPRYLIKTRGQQVTLSCSPISGHRSVSWYQQTPGQGLQFLFEYFSETQRNKGNFPGRFSGRQFSNSRSEMNVSTLELGDSALYLCATRDRGISPLHFGNGTRLTVT.

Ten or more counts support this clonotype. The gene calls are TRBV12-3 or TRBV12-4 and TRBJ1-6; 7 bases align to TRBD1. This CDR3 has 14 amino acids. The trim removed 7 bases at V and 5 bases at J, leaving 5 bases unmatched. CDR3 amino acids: CASIRDSNNSPLHF. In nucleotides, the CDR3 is TGTGCCAGCATAAGGGACAGCAATAATTCACCCCTCCACTTT.

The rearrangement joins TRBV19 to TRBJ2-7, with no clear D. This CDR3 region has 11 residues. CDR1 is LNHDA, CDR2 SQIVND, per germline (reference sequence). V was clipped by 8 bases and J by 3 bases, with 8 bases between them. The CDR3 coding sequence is TGTGCCAGTCGGCAGGACTACGAGCAGTACTTC. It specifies CASRQDYEQYF.

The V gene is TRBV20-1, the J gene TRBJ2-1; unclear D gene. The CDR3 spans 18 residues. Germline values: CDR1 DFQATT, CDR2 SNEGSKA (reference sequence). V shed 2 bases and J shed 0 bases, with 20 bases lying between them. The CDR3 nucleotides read TGCAGTGCTAGACGGGCTGGGTCTGCGCTAAGCTCCTACAATGAGCAGTTCTTC. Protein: CSARRAGSALSSYNEQFF.

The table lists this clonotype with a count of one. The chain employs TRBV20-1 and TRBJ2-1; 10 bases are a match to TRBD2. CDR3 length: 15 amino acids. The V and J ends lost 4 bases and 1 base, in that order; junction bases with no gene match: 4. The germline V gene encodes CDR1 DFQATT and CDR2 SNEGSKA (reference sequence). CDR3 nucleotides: TGCAGTGCTACATCTAGCGGGAGTTCCTACAATGAGCAGTTCTTC. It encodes CSATSSGSSYNEQFF.

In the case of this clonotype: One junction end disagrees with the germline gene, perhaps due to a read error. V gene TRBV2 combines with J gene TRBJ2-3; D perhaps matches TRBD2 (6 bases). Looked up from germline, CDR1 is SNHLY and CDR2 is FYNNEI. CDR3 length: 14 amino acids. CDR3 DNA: TGTGCCCGCAGTGGAGGCGGGATAGCAGATACGCAGTATTTT. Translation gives CARSGGGIADTQYF.

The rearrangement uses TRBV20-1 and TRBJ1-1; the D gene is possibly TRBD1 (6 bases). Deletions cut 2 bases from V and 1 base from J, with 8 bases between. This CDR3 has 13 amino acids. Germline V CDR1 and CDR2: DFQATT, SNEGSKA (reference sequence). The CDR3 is CSARRTANTEAFF. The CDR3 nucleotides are TGCAGTGCTAGAAGGACAGCGAACACTGAAGCTTTCTTT.

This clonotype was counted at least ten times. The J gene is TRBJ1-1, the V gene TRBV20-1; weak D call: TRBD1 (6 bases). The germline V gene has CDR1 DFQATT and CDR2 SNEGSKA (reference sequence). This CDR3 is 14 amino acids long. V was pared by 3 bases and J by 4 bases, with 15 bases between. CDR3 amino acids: CSASRDLGGTEAFF. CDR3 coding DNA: TGCAGTGCTAGTCGGGACTTAGGGGGCACTGAAGCTTTCTTT.

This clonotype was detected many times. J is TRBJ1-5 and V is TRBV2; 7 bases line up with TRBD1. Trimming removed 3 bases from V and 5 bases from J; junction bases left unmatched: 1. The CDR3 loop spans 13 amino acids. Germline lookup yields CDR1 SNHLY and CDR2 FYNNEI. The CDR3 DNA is TGTGCCAGCAGTGACGGGACAGATCAGCCCCAGCATTTT. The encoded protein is CASSDGTDQPQHF.

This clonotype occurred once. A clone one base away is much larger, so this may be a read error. The CDR3 DNA reads TGTGCCAGTAGGACTAGCGGATTAGATACGCAGTATTTT. This sequence encodes CASRTSGLDTQYF. The chain joins TRBV19 to TRBJ2-3; 9 bases fit TRBD2. The CDR3 covers 13 residues. The junction had 3 bases not matched to a gene; V was cut back by 6 bases and J by 5 bases. The germline CDR1 and CDR2 sequences are LNHDA and SQIVND (reference sequence).

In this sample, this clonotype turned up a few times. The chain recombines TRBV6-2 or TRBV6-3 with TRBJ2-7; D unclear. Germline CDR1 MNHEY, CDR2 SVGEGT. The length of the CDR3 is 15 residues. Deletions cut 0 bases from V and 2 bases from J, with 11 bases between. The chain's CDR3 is CASSYSNTTAYEQYF. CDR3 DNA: TGTGCCAGCAGTTACTCGAACACCACGGCCTACGAGCAGTACTTC.

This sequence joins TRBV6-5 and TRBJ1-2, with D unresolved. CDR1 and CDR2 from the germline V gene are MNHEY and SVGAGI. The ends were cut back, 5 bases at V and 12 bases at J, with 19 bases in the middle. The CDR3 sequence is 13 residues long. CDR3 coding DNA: TGTGCCAGCAGTAACGACGGTATGGGCACGGACACCTTC. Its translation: CASSNDGMGTDTF.

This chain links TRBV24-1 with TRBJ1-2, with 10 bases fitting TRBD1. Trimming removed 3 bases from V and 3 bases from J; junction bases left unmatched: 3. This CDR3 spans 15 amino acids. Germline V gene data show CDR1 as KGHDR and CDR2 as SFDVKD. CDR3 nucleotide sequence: TGTGCCACCAGTGATCGGGACAGGGGTCACTATGGCTACACCTTC. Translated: CATSDRDRGHYGYTF.

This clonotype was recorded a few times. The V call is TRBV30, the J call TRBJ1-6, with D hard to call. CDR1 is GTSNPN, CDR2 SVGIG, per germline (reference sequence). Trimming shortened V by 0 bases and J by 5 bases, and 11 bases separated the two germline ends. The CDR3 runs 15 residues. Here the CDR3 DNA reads TGTGCCTGGAGTGTTGGGAGGAGGAATAATTCACCCCTCCACTTT. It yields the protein CAWSVGRRNNSPLHF.

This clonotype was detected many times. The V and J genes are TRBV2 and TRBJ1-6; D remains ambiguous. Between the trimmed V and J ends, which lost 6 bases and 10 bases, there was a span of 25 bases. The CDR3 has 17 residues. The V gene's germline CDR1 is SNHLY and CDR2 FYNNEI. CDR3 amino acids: CASRPPRQDLEGSPLHF. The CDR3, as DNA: TGTGCCAGCAGGCCCCCTAGGCAGGACCTCGAGGGCTCACCCCTCCACTTT.

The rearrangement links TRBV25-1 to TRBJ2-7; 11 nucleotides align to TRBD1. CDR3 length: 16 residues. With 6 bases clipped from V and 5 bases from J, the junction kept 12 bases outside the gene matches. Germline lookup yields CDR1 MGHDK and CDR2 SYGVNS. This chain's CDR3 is CASSLPTGTGGHEQYF. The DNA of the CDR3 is TGTGCCAGCAGCCTTCCAACCGGGACAGGGGGACACGAGCAGTACTTC.

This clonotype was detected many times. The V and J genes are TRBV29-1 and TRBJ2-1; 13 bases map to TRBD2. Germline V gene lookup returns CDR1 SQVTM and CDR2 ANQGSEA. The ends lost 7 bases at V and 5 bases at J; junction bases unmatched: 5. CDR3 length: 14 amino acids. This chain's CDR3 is CSAGLAGANNEQFF. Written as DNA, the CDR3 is TGCAGCGCCGGACTAGCGGGGGCAAACAATGAGCAGTTCTTC.